This passage covers 21 T cell receptor beta chains from one sample sequenced in a study of control samples from healthy donors and cancer patients. Assay used: immunoSEQ multiplex PCR; TCRdb lists only in-frame clones, some missing. The table records fewer than 95,000 clones, more than 75% of them present only once. The specimen sequenced was blood. The receptors stem from a woman in her forties in good health.

CDR3 sequence reads: CASKVSQGTDTQYF. Here the CDR3 DNA reads TGCGCCAGCAAAGTTTCACAGGGAACAGATACGCAGTATTTT. V usage is TRBV4-1 and J usage is TRBJ2-3; a possible D gene is TRBD1 (6 bases). V gave up 7 bases and J gave up 3 bases, with 14 bases separating them. The CDR3 extends over 14 amino acids. Germline V gene sequence: CDR1 MGHRA, CDR2 YSYEKL.

The chain is built from TRBV25-1 and TRBJ1-4, with 9 bases matching TRBD1. The J segment lost 4 bases and the V segment lost 6 bases, leaving 9 bases of the junction unmatched. CDR3 size: 16 residues. Germline V gene lookup returns CDR1 MGHDK and CDR2 SYGVNS. The CDR3 sequence is CASSPLNRGRNEKLFF. CDR3 sequence (DNA): TGTGCCAGCAGCCCCCTAAACAGGGGGCGTAATGAAAAACTGTTTTTT.

V gene TRBV19 combines with J gene TRBJ2-3; tentative D call: TRBD2 (5 bases). CDR1 and CDR2 from the germline V gene are LNHDA and SQIVND (reference sequence). V was cut by 3 bases and J by 0 bases, with 13 bases left in between. The CDR3 runs 16 residues. CDR3 nucleotides: TGTGCCAGTAGTATGAGCGGCGGGCTCAGCACAGATACGCAGTATTTT. This sequence encodes CASSMSGGLSTDTQYF.

This clone was observed a handful of times. The chain employs TRBV6-2 or TRBV6-3 and TRBJ1-2; D uncertain. Germline V CDR1 and CDR2: MNHEY, SVGEGT. The length of the CDR3 is 16 residues. The germline V and J ends were trimmed by 5 bases and 8 bases, with 24 bases remaining between them. The DNA for the CDR3 is TGTGCCAGCAGTACCGTTCCGTCCTTGCGAGGGCAGGGCTACACCTTC. It translates to CASSTVPSLRGQGYTF.

This chain links TRBV7-3 with TRBJ1-1; D gene unclear. Germline V gene sequence: CDR1 SGHTA, CDR2 FQGTGA. The CDR3 is 13 amino acids. V lost 5 bases to trimming and J lost 1 base, with 8 bases between them. The DNA of the CDR3 is TGTGCCAGCAGCAAAAACACGAACACTGAAGCTTTCTTT. Translating gives CASSKNTNTEAFF.

This clone showed up just once. The chain joins TRBV3-1 (or the pseudogene TRBV3-2) to TRBJ1-1; tentative D call: TRBD1 (6 bases). The germline CDR1 and CDR2 sequences are LGHDT and YNNKEL (reference sequence). V lost 4 bases to trimming and J lost 0 bases, with 12 bases between them. The CDR3 runs 15 residues. CDR3 sequence: CASSLFRGMNTEAFF. CDR3 nucleotide sequence: TGTGCCAGCAGCCTTTTTAGGGGGATGAACACTGAAGCTTTCTTT.

This clone was found once. The chain has TRBV10-3 and TRBJ2-3; 12 bases map to TRBD2. Germline CDR1 and CDR2: ENHRY and SYGVKD. V trimming: 4 bases; J trimming: 6 bases; junction bases outside the gene matches: 20. The CDR3 has 20 amino acids. The CDR3 protein is CAISVRAPSGGARVQDTQYF. The CDR3, as DNA: TGTGCCATCAGTGTTCGTGCGCCTAGCGGGGGGGCCAGGGTTCAGGATACGCAGTATTTT.

This clone has just a few counts. CDR3 region: CASSLGGRGNEQFF. Here the CDR3 DNA reads TGTGCCAGCAGCTTAGGCGGGAGAGGCAATGAGCAGTTCTTC. The chain employs TRBV11-3 and TRBJ2-1; 7 bases map to TRBD2. Germline CDR1 is SGHNT and CDR2 is YENEEA. Trimming cost V 1 base and J 6 bases; bases outside gene matches: 3. The length of the CDR3 is 14 residues.

The chain employs TRBV30 and TRBJ1-1; tentatively, D is TRBD1 (6 bases). This CDR3 contains 11 residues. Germline values: CDR1 GTSNPN, CDR2 SVGIG (reference sequence). Trimming took off 2 bases at V and 8 bases at J, with 9 bases between the two ends. CDR3 bases: TGTGCCTGGAGTCGGGGGGCGGAAGCTTTCTTT. This encodes CAWSRGAEAFF.

The CDR3 spells CASRPTGGYEQYF. DNA for the CDR3: TGTGCCAGCAGACCTACCGGGGGGTACGAGCAGTACTTC. This sequence joins TRBV12-3 or TRBV12-4 and TRBJ2-7, with 7 bases that match TRBD2. After removal of 6 bases from V and 4 bases from J, the junction contained 6 bases not matched to a gene. This CDR3 spans 13 amino acids.

The rearrangement links TRBV19 to TRBJ1-1; TRBD1 might be the D (6 bases). CDR1 and CDR2 from the germline V gene are LNHDA and SQIVND (reference sequence). V lost 5 bases and J 5 bases, leaving 15 bases between the germline ends. CDR3 length: 14 residues. The CDR3 here is CASSLRPGVTEAFF. Here the CDR3 DNA reads TGTGCCAGTAGTCTCCGACCAGGGGTGACTGAAGCTTTCTTT.

This chain uses TRBV9 with TRBJ2-7, with 7 bases identical to TRBD2. The CDR3 is made up of 16 amino acids. V shed 0 bases, J shed 0 bases, and the junction held 6 bases outside the gene matches. From germline, CDR1 is SGDLS and CDR2 YYNGEE. CDR3 sequence (DNA): TGTGCCAGCAGCGTAGGGAGCGGGGCCTTCTCCTACGAGCAGTACTTC. Amino acids: CASSVGSGAFSYEQYF. The whole variable domain, filled in from reference TRBV9 and TRBJ2-7, reads DSGVTQTPKHLITATGQRVTLRCSPRSGDLSVYWYQQSLDQGLQFLIQYYNGEERAKGNILERFSAQQFPDLHSELNLSSLELGDSALYFCASSVGSGAFSYEQYFGPGTRLTVT.

This chain joins TRBV29-1 and TRBJ2-7, with TRBD2 matching over 11 bases. The CDR3 extends over 14 amino acids. Trimming at V came to 4 bases and at J to 4 bases, leaving 6 bases not matched to a gene. Germline values: CDR1 SQVTM, CDR2 ANQGSEA. The CDR3 protein is CSVVASGGSYEQYF. As DNA, the CDR3 is TGCAGCGTTGTCGCTAGCGGGGGGTCTTACGAGCAGTACTTC.

V is TRBV12-5 and J is TRBJ2-7; D may match TRBD1 or TRBD2 (6 bases each). V lost 2 bases and J lost 0, with 17 bases in between. The germline CDR1 and CDR2 sequences are LGHNT and FRNRAP. This CDR3 contains 17 residues. The CDR3 region has the DNA TGTGCTAGTGGTTTGTCCCGAGGGGGGACTCCCTCCTACGAGCAGTACTTC. Translating it yields CASGLSRGGTPSYEQYF.

This chain's CDR3 is CASSVWGIQETQYF. As DNA, the CDR3 is TGTGCCAGCAGCGTATGGGGAATCCAAGAGACCCAGTACTTC. V usage is TRBV9 and J usage is TRBJ2-5; unclear D gene. The germline V and J ends were trimmed by 1 base and 1 base, with 8 bases remaining between them. The length of the CDR3 is 14 residues. The germline V gene encodes CDR1 SGDLS and CDR2 YYNGEE. The whole variable domain, filled in from reference TRBV9 and TRBJ2-5, reads DSGVTQTPKHLITATGQRVTLRCSPRSGDLSVYWYQQSLDQGLQFLIQYYNGEERAKGNILERFSAQQFPDLHSELNLSSLELGDSALYFCASSVWGIQETQYFGPGTRLLVL.

The V gene is TRBV2, the J gene TRBJ2-2; D call uncertain. V shed 0 bases and J shed 8 bases, with 7 bases lying between them. Looked up from germline, CDR1 is SNHLY and CDR2 is FYNNEI. CDR3 size: 13 residues. This chain's CDR3 is CASSEALMGELFF. The CDR3 DNA follows: TGTGCCAGCAGTGAAGCGCTTATGGGGGAGCTGTTTTTT.

The chain recombines TRBV5-1 with TRBJ2-3, with D maybe TRBD2 (7 bases). Trimming cost V 4 bases and J 4 bases, with 16 bases left between them. This CDR3 spans 15 amino acids. CDR1 and CDR2 (germline): SGHRS, YFSETQ. The CDR3 region is CASSQSGGGADTQYF. The CDR3 DNA reads as TGCGCCAGCAGCCAATCGGGGGGCGGGGCAGATACGCAGTATTTT.

This clone was found a few times. The V gene is TRBV7-2, the J gene TRBJ2-6; D not certain. The CDR3 loop spans 17 amino acids. V gave up 1 base and J gave up 4 bases, with 14 bases separating them. CDR1 SGHTA and CDR2 FQGNSA come from the germline V gene. The CDR3 bases are TGTGCCAGCAGCTTAGTTTATCGGGCATCGGGGGCCAACGTCCTGACTTTC. Its protein product is CASSLVYRASGANVLTF.

A few counts support this clone. This rearrangement joins TRBV9 to TRBJ1-6, with 7 nucleotides matching TRBD1. The germline gives CDR1 SGDLS, CDR2 YYNGEE. This CDR3 region has 14 residues. Losses at the gene ends were 7 bases for V and 7 bases for J; bases not matched to a gene: 8. CDR3 protein: CASGLTGTNSPLHF. As DNA, the CDR3 is TGTGCCAGCGGATTGACAGGGACAAATTCACCCCTCCACTTT.

V usage is TRBV21-1 and J usage is TRBJ1-1; the table calls TRBD1, which could not be checked here. TRBV21-1 is shown as a pseudogene. The CDR3 sequence is 14 residues long. The CDR3 sequence is CASSNRATNTEAFF. The CDR3 DNA reads TGTGCCAGCAGCAACAGGGCGACCAACACTGAAGCTTTCTTT.

The chain carries TRBV5-4 and TRBJ2-7; 8 bases map to TRBD2. Looked up from germline, CDR1 is SGHNT and CDR2 is YYREEE (reference sequence). This CDR3 is built from 16 residues. V shed 4 bases and J 4 bases; nucleotides not matched to a gene: 13. CDR3 nucleotide sequence: TGTGCCAGCAGCCCGGGGGGGGCTTCCTACCTATACGAGCAGTACTTC. It is translated as CASSPGGASYLYEQYF.